This T cell receptor (beta chain) comes out of a study of prognosis after radiotherapy for stage I lung cancer. The TCR beta CDR3 region was amplified from genomic DNA, with two rounds of multiplex PCR being used for the amplification. During first-round PCR, primers specific to each TRBV and TRBJ gene were used. TCRdb called the multiplex PCR reads again in MiXCR, with one record for every CDR3 protein. The sample lists about 19,000 distinct CDR3 sequences, approximately 50% occurring once. A volume of about 6 milliliters of peripheral blood was collected by draw at each of two time points. General observations from the study: In patients with versus without metastases, TRBV and TRBJ gene usage reportedly differed.

This clonotype has a single count. The antigen is not known. CDR1 and CDR2 from the germline V gene are KGHDR and SFDVKD. The CDR3 contains 13 residues. The specimen comprised PBMCs, sampled before or after stereotactic body radiation therapy (not recorded which). The sequence was collected from a donor older than 45 with non-small cell lung cancer. V and J are TRBV24-1 and TRBJ2-2, with D unresolved. CDR3 nucleotides: TGTGCAAACAGTGAGGACCTCACCGGGGAGCTGTTTTTT. As protein: CANSEDLTGELFF.